This is a list of T cell receptor beta chains from one sample in a study of beta chain features in type 1 diabetes. Produced via immunoSEQ multiplex PCR; TCRdb's table is partial and in-frame only. The top ten hold around 0.94% of the sample, which has approximately 170,000 clones, 7.8% seen once. The sequenced sample was central memory CD4+ T cells from blood. Every receptor here comes from a middle-aged woman with type 1 diabetes. CDR3s include the opening cysteine and the closing phenylalanine or tryptophan. D genes are given only for firm matches. Expanded clones are given a class, and other clones once, few, many or no size at all.

CDR3 protein: CASSLSFKETQYF; CDR3 DNA: TGTGCCAGCAGTTTAAGCTTCAAAGAGACCCAGTACTTC; clone size: many; V gene: TRBV27; D gene: .; J gene: TRBJ2-5
CDR3 protein: CASSSRVLAEAFF; CDR3 DNA: TGTGCCAGCAGCTCCAGGGTATTGGCTGAAGCTTTCTTT; clone size: few; V gene: TRBV28; D gene: .; J gene: TRBJ1-1
CDR3 protein: CASSLTEMDEQYF; CDR3 DNA: TGTGCCAGCAGCTTGACGGAGATGGACGAGCAGTACTTC; clone size: few; V gene: TRBV11-3; D gene: .; J gene: TRBJ2-7
CDR3 protein: CASSPGLAGWGLTQYF; CDR3 DNA: TGTGCCAGCAGCCCAGGACTAGCGGGGTGGGGGCTTACGCAGTATTTT; clone size: .; V gene: TRBV9; D gene: TRBD2; J gene: TRBJ2-3
CDR3 protein: CAISESRAGELFF; CDR3 DNA: TGTGCCATCAGTGAGTCCCGGGCCGGGGAGCTGTTTTTT; clone size: few; V gene: TRBV10-3; D gene: .; J gene: TRBJ2-2
CDR3 protein: CASSPGQGHGYTF; CDR3 DNA: TGTGCCAGCTCACCGGGACAGGGGCATGGCTACACCTTC; clone size: .; V gene: TRBV18; D gene: TRBD1; J gene: TRBJ1-2
CDR3 protein: CASSPGQVSTNEKLFF; CDR3 DNA: TGTGCCAGCAGTCCGGGACAGGTTTCAACTAATGAAAAACTGTTTTTT; clone size: few; V gene: TRBV28; D gene: TRBD1; J gene: TRBJ1-4
CDR3 protein: CASSTRTGVASGELFF; CDR3 DNA: TGTGCCAGCAGCACCCGGACAGGGGTGGCCTCCGGGGAGCTGTTTTTT; clone size: .; V gene: TRBV4-2; D gene: TRBD1; J gene: TRBJ2-2
CDR3 protein: CASSLGGKGYEQYF; CDR3 DNA: TGTGCCAGCAGCTTAGGCGGGAAGGGCTACGAGCAGTACTTC; clone size: .; V gene: TRBV7-2; D gene: .; J gene: TRBJ2-7
CDR3 protein: CASSGGTGGTEAFF; CDR3 DNA: TGCGCCAGCAGCGGAGGGACGGGGGGAACTGAAGCTTTCTTT; clone size: few; V gene: TRBV5-1; D gene: .; J gene: TRBJ1-1
CDR3 protein: CASSLWSSGGRGFF; CDR3 DNA: TGTGCCAGCAGTTTATGGTCTAGCGGGGGGAGGGGGTTCTTC; clone size: few; V gene: TRBV28; D gene: TRBD2; J gene: TRBJ2-1
CDR3 protein: CAIRRGNYGYTF; CDR3 DNA: TGTGCCATCCGGAGAGGGAACTATGGCTACACCTTC; clone size: .; V gene: TRBV6-5; D gene: .; J gene: TRBJ1-2
CDR3 protein: CASSLTSGILDEQYF; CDR3 DNA: TGTGCCAGCAGCTTAACATCAGGGATTCTGGACGAGCAGTACTTC; clone size: few; V gene: TRBV7-2; D gene: .; J gene: TRBJ2-7
CDR3 protein: CASSSGQGDHEQYF; CDR3 DNA: TGCGCCAGCAGCTCGGGACAGGGGGACCACGAGCAGTACTTC; clone size: few; V gene: TRBV5-1; D gene: TRBD1; J gene: TRBJ2-7
CDR3 protein: CASSARAGGAENIQYF; CDR3 DNA: TGCGCCAGCAGCGCCCGAGCGGGGGGTGCCGAAAACATTCAGTACTTC; clone size: .; V gene: TRBV5-1; D gene: TRBD2; J gene: TRBJ2-4
CDR3 protein: CASSSTGGCSYEQYF; CDR3 DNA: TGTGCCAGCAGCTCTACAGGGGGGTGCTCCTACGAGCAGTACTTC; clone size: .; V gene: TRBV7-4; D gene: TRBD1; J gene: TRBJ2-7
CDR3 protein: CASSLWRQLYGYTF; CDR3 DNA: TGTGCCAGCAGTTTATGGAGACAGCTCTATGGCTACACCTTC; clone size: .; V gene: TRBV28; D gene: .; J gene: TRBJ1-2
CDR3 protein: CAWSSKGAEAFF; CDR3 DNA: TGTGCCTGGAGTTCGAAAGGGGCCGAAGCTTTCTTT; clone size: .; V gene: TRBV30; D gene: .; J gene: TRBJ1-1
CDR3 protein: CASSKIGLERGEQYF; CDR3 DNA: TGTGCCAGCAGCAAAATTGGACTAGAACGAGGCGAGCAGTACTTC; clone size: .; V gene: TRBV7-2; D gene: TRBD2; J gene: TRBJ2-7
CDR3 protein: CASSLSPRGLYGYTF; CDR3 DNA: TGTGCCAGCAGTTTATCCCCCAGGGGGTTGTATGGCTACACCTTC; clone size: many; V gene: TRBV27; D gene: TRBD1; J gene: TRBJ1-2
CDR3 protein: CASSLGQGETQYF; CDR3 DNA: TGTGCCAGCAGCTTGGGACAGGGAGAGACCCAGTACTTC; clone size: .; V gene: TRBV5-4; D gene: TRBD1; J gene: TRBJ2-5
CDR3 protein: CASSPRQANNEQFF; CDR3 DNA: TGTGCCAGCTCACCAAGGCAAGCGAACAATGAGCAGTTCTTC; clone size: few; V gene: TRBV18; D gene: .; J gene: TRBJ2-1
CDR3 protein: CASSSRGSTRYNEQFF; CDR3 DNA: TGTGCCAGCAGCTCCAGGGGATCCACGCGGTACAATGAGCAGTTCTTC; clone size: few; V gene: TRBV7-3; D gene: .; J gene: TRBJ2-1
CDR3 protein: CASSLSGGGDYNEQFF; CDR3 DNA: TGTGCCAGCAGCTTAAGTGGCGGAGGGGACTACAATGAGCAGTTCTTC; clone size: few; V gene: TRBV7-3; D gene: .; J gene: TRBJ2-1
CDR3 protein: CASSLTANYGYTF; CDR3 DNA: TGCGCCAGCAGCTTGACAGCTAACTATGGCTACACCTTC; clone size: .; V gene: TRBV5-1; D gene: .; J gene: TRBJ1-2
CDR3 protein: CASSTTDNQPQHF; CDR3 DNA: TGTGCCAGCAGTACGACAGATAATCAGCCCCAGCATTTT; clone size: .; V gene: TRBV6-5; D gene: .; J gene: TRBJ1-5
CDR3 protein: CASRRTRDPGREQYF; CDR3 DNA: TGTGCCAGCCGTAGAACGCGGGACCCCGGACGGGAGCAGTACTTC; clone size: few; V gene: TRBV2; D gene: .; J gene: TRBJ2-7
CDR3 protein: CASSSDRNTEAFF; CDR3 DNA: TGTGCCAGCAGCTCGGACAGGAACACTGAAGCTTTCTTT; clone size: few; V gene: TRBV7-2; D gene: .; J gene: TRBJ1-1
CDR3 protein: CASSSAREPQETQYF; CDR3 DNA: TGTGCCAGCAGCTCCGCCAGGGAACCTCAAGAGACCCAGTACTTC; clone size: .; V gene: TRBV5-4; D gene: .; J gene: TRBJ2-5
CDR3 protein: CASSSASGGAIYEQYF; CDR3 DNA: TGTGCCAGCAGTTCCGCCTCGGGCGGGGCCATTTACGAGCAGTACTTC; clone size: .; V gene: TRBV28; D gene: .; J gene: TRBJ2-7
CDR3 protein: CASSLAPPEKRAYEQYF; CDR3 DNA: TGCGCCAGCAGCTTGGCCCCTCCGGAGAAGAGGGCCTACGAGCAGTACTTC; clone size: .; V gene: TRBV5-1; D gene: .; J gene: TRBJ2-7
CDR3 protein: CASSLTQGWEFF; CDR3 DNA: TGTGCCAGCAGTTTAACTCAGGGATGGGAGTTCTTC; clone size: few; V gene: TRBV28; D gene: .; J gene: TRBJ2-1
CDR3 protein: CASSLGRGDEQFF; CDR3 DNA: TGTGCCAGCAGCTTAGGGCGGGGGGATGAGCAGTTCTTC; clone size: .; V gene: TRBV7-2; D gene: TRBD2; J gene: TRBJ2-1
CDR3 protein: CATFRGDGVNEAFF; CDR3 DNA: TGTGCCACCTTTCGGGGAGATGGGGTCAATGAAGCTTTCTTT; clone size: .; V gene: TRBV28; D gene: .; J gene: TRBJ1-1
CDR3 protein: CASSTGLHQPQHF; CDR3 DNA: TGTGCCAGCAGTACAGGGCTCCATCAGCCCCAGCATTTT; clone size: .; V gene: TRBV28; D gene: .; J gene: TRBJ1-5
CDR3 protein: CASSSVQEKLFF; CDR3 DNA: TGTGCCAGCAGTTCAGTACAGGAAAAACTGTTTTTT; clone size: few; V gene: TRBV28; D gene: .; J gene: TRBJ1-4
CDR3 protein: CSVSQTSGNTGELFF; CDR3 DNA: TGCAGCGTTTCCCAGACTAGCGGGAACACCGGGGAGCTGTTTTTT; clone size: .; V gene: TRBV29-1; D gene: TRBD2; J gene: TRBJ2-2
CDR3 protein: CASSLAPGTQETQYF; CDR3 DNA: TGTGCCAGCAGCTTAGCTCCGGGAACCCAAGAGACCCAGTACTTC; clone size: .; V gene: TRBV7-3; D gene: .; J gene: TRBJ2-5
CDR3 protein: CALSGGLNYGYTF; CDR3 DNA: TGTGCCTTGTCCGGGGGTTTAAACTATGGCTACACCTTC; clone size: few; V gene: TRBV30; D gene: .; J gene: TRBJ1-2
CDR3 protein: CASSERLAGKETQYF; CDR3 DNA: TGTGCCAGCAGTGAAAGACTAGCGGGAAAAGAGACCCAGTACTTC; clone size: few; V gene: TRBV25-1; D gene: TRBD2; J gene: TRBJ2-5
CDR3 protein: CSVEYLDRGETQYF; CDR3 DNA: TGCAGCGTTGAATATCTTGACAGGGGCGAGACCCAGTACTTC; clone size: few; V gene: TRBV29-1; D gene: TRBD1; J gene: TRBJ2-5
CDR3 protein: CASSLGRQQPYEQYF; CDR3 DNA: TGTGCCAGCAGCTTAGGGAGGCAGCAACCTTACGAGCAGTACTTC; clone size: few; V gene: TRBV7-2; D gene: .; J gene: TRBJ2-7
CDR3 protein: CASSPGTRGGTQYF; CDR3 DNA: TGTGCCAGCAGCCCCGGGACCCGGGGAGGTACGCAGTATTTT; clone size: few; V gene: TRBV7-2; D gene: .; J gene: TRBJ2-3
CDR3 protein: CASSRSSGGNTGELFF; CDR3 DNA: TGTGCCAGCAGCCGATCTAGCGGGGGGAACACCGGGGAGCTGTTTTTT; clone size: many; V gene: TRBV7-2; D gene: TRBD2; J gene: TRBJ2-2
CDR3 protein: CASSGDSNYGYTF; CDR3 DNA: TGTGCCAGCAGTGGGGACAGCAACTATGGCTACACCTTC; clone size: .; V gene: TRBV2; D gene: TRBD1; J gene: TRBJ1-2
CDR3 protein: CASSLSTSGETQYF; CDR3 DNA: TGTGCCAGCAGCTTGAGTACTAGCGGAGAGACCCAGTACTTC; clone size: .; V gene: TRBV5-4; D gene: TRBD2; J gene: TRBJ2-5
CDR3 protein: CASSGLVGYTF; CDR3 DNA: TGTGCCAGCAGCGGCCTGGTCGGCTACACCTTC; clone size: few; V gene: TRBV7-6; D gene: .; J gene: TRBJ1-2
CDR3 protein: CAWRIGHLEAFF; CDR3 DNA: TGTGCCTGGAGGATCGGACACCTTGAAGCTTTCTTT; clone size: .; V gene: TRBV30; D gene: .; J gene: TRBJ1-1